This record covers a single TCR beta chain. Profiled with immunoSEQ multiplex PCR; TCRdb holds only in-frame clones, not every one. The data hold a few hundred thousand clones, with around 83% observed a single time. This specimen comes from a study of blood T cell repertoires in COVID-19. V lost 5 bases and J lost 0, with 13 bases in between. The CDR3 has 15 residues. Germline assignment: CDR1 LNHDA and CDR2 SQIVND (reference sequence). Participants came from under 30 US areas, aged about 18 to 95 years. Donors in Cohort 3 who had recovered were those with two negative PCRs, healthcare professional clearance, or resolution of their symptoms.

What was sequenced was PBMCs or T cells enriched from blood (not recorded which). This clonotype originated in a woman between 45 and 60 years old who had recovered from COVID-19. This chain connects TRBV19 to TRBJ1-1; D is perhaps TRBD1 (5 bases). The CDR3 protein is CASSPTGGLNTEAFF. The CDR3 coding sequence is TGTGCCAGTAGTCCCACAGGTGGACTGAACACTGAAGCTTTCTTT.